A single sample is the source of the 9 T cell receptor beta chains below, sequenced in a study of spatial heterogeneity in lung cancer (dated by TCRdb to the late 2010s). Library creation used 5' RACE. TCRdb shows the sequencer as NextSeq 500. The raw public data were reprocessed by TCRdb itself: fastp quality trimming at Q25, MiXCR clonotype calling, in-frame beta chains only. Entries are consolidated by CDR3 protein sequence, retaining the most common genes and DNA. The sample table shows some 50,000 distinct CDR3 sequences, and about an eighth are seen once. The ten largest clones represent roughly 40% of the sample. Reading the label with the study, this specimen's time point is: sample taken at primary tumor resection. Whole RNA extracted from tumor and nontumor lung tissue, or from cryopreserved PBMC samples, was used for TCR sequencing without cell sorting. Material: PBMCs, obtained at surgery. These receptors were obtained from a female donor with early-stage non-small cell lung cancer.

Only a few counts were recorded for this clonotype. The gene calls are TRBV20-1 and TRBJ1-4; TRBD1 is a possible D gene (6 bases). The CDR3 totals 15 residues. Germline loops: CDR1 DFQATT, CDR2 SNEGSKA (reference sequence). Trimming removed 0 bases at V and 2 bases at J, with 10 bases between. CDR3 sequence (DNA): TGCAGTGCTAGAGAACAGGGCCGCACTAATGAAAAACTGTTTTTT. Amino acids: CSAREQGRTNEKLFF.

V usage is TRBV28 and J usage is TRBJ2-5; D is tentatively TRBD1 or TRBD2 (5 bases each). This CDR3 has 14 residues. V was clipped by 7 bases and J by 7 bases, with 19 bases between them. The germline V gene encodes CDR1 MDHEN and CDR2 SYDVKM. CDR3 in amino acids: CASIWQGGLGTQYF. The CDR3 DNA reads TGTGCCAGCATTTGGCAGGGTGGACTCGGGACCCAGTACTTC.

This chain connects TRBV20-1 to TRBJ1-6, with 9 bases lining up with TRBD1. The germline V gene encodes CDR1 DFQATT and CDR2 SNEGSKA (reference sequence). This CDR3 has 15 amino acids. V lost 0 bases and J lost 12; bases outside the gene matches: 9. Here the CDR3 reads CSARDRTGGSLPLHF. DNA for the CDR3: TGCAGTGCTAGAGATCGTACAGGGGGCTCTTTACCCCTCCACTTT.

The CDR3 region is CASSTTGGSTDTQYF. CDR3 nucleotide sequence: TGTGCCAGCAGCACCACAGGGGGGAGCACAGATACGCAGTATTTT. V usage is TRBV9 and J usage is TRBJ2-3; 8 bases agree with TRBD1. The CDR3 runs 15 residues. Germline CDR1 reads SGDLS; CDR2 reads YYNGEE. Germline trimming cut 4 bases from V and 0 bases from J; bases unmatched to any gene: 4.

CDR3 residues: CAISDEGMSTDTQYF. CDR3 sequence (DNA): TGTGCCATCAGTGACGAGGGCATGAGCACAGATACGCAGTATTTT. The chain has TRBV10-3 and TRBJ2-3, with D possibly TRBD2 on 5 matching bases. CDR1 ENHRY and CDR2 SYGVKD come from the germline V gene. CDR3 length equals 15 residues. The V and J ends lost 3 bases and 0 bases respectively, with 10 bases between them.

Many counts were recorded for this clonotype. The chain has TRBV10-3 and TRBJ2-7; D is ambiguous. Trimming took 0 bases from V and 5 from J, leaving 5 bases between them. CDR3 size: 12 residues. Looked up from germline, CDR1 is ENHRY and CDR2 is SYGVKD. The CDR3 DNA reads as TGTGCCATCAGTGAGTCAGCGAACGAGCAGTACTTC. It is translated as CAISESANEQYF.

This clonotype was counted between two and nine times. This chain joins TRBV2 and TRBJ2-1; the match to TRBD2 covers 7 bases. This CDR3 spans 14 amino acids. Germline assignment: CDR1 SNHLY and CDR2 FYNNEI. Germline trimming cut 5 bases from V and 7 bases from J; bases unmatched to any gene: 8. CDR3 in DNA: TGTGCCAGCAGTCCCGAGCGGGGAAGGAATGAGCAGTTCTTC. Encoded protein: CASSPERGRNEQFF.

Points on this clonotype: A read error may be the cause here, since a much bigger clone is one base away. Here the CDR3 reads CASTTREYYGYTF. The CDR3 DNA reads TGTGCCAGCACGACGAGAGAGTACTATGGCTACACCTTC. The chain links TRBV2 to TRBJ1-2; the D is unclear. The germline V and J ends were trimmed by 7 bases and 3 bases, with 12 bases remaining between them. The CDR3 contains 13 residues. Germline V gene data show CDR1 as SNHLY and CDR2 as FYNNEI.

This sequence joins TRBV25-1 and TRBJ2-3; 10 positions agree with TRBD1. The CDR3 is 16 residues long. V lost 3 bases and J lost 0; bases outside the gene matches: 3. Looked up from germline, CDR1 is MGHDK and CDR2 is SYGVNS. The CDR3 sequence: CASSDRTGGSTDTQYF. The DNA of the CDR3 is TGTGCCAGCAGTGACCGGACAGGGGGTAGCACAGATACGCAGTATTTT.